This T cell receptor beta chain was captured in a study of CD8 T cells in Susac syndrome (dated by TCRdb to about 2019). Notes on the research overall: Among the Susac syndrome patients who were sequenced, clinically active disease was present in over 5 and clinical remission was observed in under ten. At blood withdrawal, Susac syndrome patients were either therapy-naive, taking corticosteroids (in some cases with IVIg as well), or taking IVIg alone. The study used repertoire sequencing to test whether antigen drove CD8+ T cell activation and differentiation in Susac syndrome. Overall study results and their limits: In patients with Susac syndrome, the CD4+ T cell repertoire showed no detectable clonal expansion. The number of individuals in the TCR sequencing and HLA analysis was recognized as being relatively small.

Trimming removed 6 bases from V and 1 base from J; the gene matches leave 8 bases unexplained. Taken from cysteine to phenylalanine, the CDR3 has 15 residues. The retained sequence is limited to the CDR3, 45 bases, with the frame set at the first base. In the germline V gene (reference sequence), CDR1 corresponds to DFQATT and CDR2 to SNEGSKA. RNA was extracted using the RNeasy kit, and about 0.5 to 1 microgram was reverse transcribed with random hexamers. The immunoSEQ multiplex PCR assay, which covers 54 Vbeta and 13 Jbeta segments, was used to amplify TCR beta CDR3 regions. Bias from PCR amplification was corrected by using a synthetic template baseline for primer optimization and for computational correction. In the original analysis: Reads were assigned to V, D and J genes according to IMGT and analyzed in immunoSEQ Analyzer, with only productive sequences retained. Clonality was calculated as one minus the Shannon entropy normalized by log2 of the number of productive unique sequences. Public and private clones were assessed among the 100 most prevalent clones of each patient and control. Susac-specific clones were defined as absent from healthy and MS cohorts, 800 to 1,200 published viral clones and other ImmuneACCESS disease sequences. TCRdb trimmed the raw reads at Q25, called clones with MiXCR and kept productive beta chains. Identical CDR3 protein sequences are pooled into one entry, listed with their most common genes and DNA. The V and J calls follow TCRdb's processing rather than the paper's. In all, the sample holds roughly 200,000 distinct CDR3 sequences, and just under 95% of those were seen once. The ten largest clones add up to about 0.1% of the sample.

In the case of this clonotype: Its antigen target is currently unknown. Qualities for individual bases were not recorded, and no much larger clone is one base off.

Peripheral blood CD8+ and CD4+ T cells from healthy donors, Susac syndrome patients and multiple sclerosis patients were profiled using high-throughput TCR beta sequencing. The Susac syndrome patients fulfilled recently defined diagnostic criteria for definite or probable disease. Bulk CD8+ and CD4+ T cells were purified by magnetic negative isolation, while CD8+ TEMRA cells were enriched using FACS. Blood was drawn into EDTA tubes, processed within 24 hours, and PBMCs were isolated by density gradient centrifugation. PBMCs destined for TCR sequencing were cryopreserved in liquid nitrogen and later thawed in a 37 °C water bath. The sorted or isolated CD4+, CD8+ and CD8+ TEMRA cells reached a purity of at least 90%.

The chain was built from TRBV20-1 and TRBJ2-3, with 9 central nucleotides matching TRBD2. Input material: CD4+ T cells from PBMCs. The clonotype was recovered from a human donor with Susac syndrome. In nucleotide form, the sequence is TGCAGTGCGAAAGCTAGCGGGGCGGGCACAGATACGCAGTATTTT. Translated, it reads CSAKASGAGTDTQYF.